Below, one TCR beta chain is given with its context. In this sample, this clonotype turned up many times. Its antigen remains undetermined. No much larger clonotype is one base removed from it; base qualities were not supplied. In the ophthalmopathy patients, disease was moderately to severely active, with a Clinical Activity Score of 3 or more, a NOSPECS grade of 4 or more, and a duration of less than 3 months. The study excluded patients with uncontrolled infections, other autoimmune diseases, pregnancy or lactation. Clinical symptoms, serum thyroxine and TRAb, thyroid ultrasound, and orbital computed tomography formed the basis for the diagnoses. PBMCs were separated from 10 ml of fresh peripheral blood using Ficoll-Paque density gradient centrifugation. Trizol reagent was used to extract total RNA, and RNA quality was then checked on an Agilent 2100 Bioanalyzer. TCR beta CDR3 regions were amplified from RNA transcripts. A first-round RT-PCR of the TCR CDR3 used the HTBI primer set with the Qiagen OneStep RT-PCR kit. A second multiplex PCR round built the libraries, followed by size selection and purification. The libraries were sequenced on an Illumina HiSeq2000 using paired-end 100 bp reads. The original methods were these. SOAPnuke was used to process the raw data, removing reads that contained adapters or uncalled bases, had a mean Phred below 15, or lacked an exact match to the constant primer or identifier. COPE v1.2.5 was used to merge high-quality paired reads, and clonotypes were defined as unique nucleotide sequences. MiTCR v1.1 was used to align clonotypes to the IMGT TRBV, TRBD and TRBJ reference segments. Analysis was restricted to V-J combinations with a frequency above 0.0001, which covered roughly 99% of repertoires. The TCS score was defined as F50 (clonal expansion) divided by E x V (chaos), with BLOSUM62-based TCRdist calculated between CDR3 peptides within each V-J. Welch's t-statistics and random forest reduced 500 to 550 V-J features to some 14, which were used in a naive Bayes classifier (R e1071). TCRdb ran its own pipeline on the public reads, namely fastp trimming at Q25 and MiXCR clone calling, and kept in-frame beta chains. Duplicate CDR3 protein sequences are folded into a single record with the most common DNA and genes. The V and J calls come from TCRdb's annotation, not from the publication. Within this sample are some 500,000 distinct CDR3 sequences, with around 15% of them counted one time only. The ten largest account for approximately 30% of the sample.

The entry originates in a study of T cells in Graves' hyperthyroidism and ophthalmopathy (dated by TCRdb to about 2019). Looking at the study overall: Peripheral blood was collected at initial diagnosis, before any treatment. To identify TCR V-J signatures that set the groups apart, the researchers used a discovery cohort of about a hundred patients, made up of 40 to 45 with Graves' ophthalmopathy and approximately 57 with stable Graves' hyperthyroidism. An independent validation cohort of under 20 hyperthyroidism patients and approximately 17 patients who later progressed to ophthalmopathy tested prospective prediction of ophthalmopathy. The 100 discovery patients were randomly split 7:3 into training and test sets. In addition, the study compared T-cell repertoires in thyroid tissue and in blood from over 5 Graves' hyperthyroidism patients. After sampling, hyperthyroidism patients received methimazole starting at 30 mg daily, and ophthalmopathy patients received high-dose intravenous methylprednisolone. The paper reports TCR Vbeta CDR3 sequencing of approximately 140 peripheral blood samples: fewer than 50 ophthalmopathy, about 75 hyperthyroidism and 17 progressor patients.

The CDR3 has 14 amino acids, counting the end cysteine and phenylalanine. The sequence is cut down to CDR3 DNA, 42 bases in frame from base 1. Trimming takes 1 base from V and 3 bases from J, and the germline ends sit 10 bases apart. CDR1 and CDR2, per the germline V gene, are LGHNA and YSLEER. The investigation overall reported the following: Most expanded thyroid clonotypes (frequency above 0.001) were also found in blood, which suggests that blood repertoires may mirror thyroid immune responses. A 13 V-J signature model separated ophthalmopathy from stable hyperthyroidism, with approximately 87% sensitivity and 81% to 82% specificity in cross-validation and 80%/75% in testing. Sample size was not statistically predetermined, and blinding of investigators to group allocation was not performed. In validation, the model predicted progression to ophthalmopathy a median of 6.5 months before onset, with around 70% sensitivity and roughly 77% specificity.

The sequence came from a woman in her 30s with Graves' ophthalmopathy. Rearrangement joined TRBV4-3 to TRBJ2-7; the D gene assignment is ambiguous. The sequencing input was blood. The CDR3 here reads CASSQGFSLYEQYF. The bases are TGCGCCAGCAGCCAAGGCTTTTCCCTCTACGAGCAGTACTTC.